The T cell receptor (beta chain) under discussion was sequenced for a study of blood T cell repertoires in COVID-19. The overall study: Some COVID-19 samples were acute and others convalescent; all came from the United States, Italy and Spain. Nucleic acid was either cDNA or gDNA, and it came from T cells, B-cell-depleted T cells, or PBMCs.

The CDR3 is 22 residues long. Germline V gene lookup returns CDR1 SGHRS and CDR2 YFSETQ. V dropped 4 bases and J dropped 0; count of bases not matched to a gene: 24. Original processing notes: Estimates of nucleated cell counts were drawn from the amplification of reference gene primers. The assay was immunoSEQ multiplex PCR, and TCRdb's table has in-frame clones only and misses some. From that table come the V and J calls and clone size; the DNA was used to work out D and trimming. The repertoire includes 130,000 or so clones, 88% of them detected once, and around 2.3% sits in the top ten. Seattle researchers signed up patients amid active infection and tracked them longitudinally.

The chain is built from TRBV5-1 and TRBJ2-3; 9 bases line up with TRBD1. Sequences were obtained from peripheral blood. This receptor was obtained from a human donor with COVID-19, enrolled during active disease. The donor label of this sample is uncertain. The CDR3 sequence is CASSQKPQGALSSTLSTDTQYF. CDR3 DNA: TGCGCCAGCAGCCAAAAACCACAGGGGGCACTCTCTTCGACGCTTAGCACAGATACGCAGTATTTT.